The count of the clone carrying this T cell receptor beta chain is one. The study drew participants aged 18 to 89 years from approximately 25 US areas. Cohorts were based on clinical histories the participants reported. This entry comes from a study of blood T cell repertoires in COVID-19. Libraries were prepared by immunoSEQ multiplex PCR; TCRdb keeps only in-frame clonotypes and omits some of them. The data contain fewer than 450,000 clones, about 90% of them singletons. The CDR3 covers 14 residues. The germline V gene has CDR1 MNHEY and CDR2 SVGAGI. Trimming took 2 bases from V and 8 from J; bases not matched to a gene: 6.

The sample taken for sequencing was PBMCs or T cells enriched from blood (not recorded which). This receptor was taken from a woman aged 30 to 39 who had recovered from COVID-19. The rearrangement uses TRBV6-5 and TRBJ1-2, with 9 bases that match TRBD1. The CDR3 DNA sequence: TGTGCCAGCAGTTACGTTGGACAGGGGTACGGCTACACCTTC. This gives the protein CASSYVGQGYGYTF.